This TCR beta chain was identified in a study of shared clonotypes between healthy human individuals. Turning to the study itself: There were three CD4 naive, three CD4 memory, two CD8 naive and one CD8 memory plates per donor.

Germline CDR1 and CDR2: SGHNT and YYREEE (reference sequence). Trimming took off 4 bases at V and 0 bases at J, with 14 bases between the two ends. CDR3 size: 16 residues. Researchers divided each subset's genomic DNA evenly across several immunoSEQ plates. Assay used: immunoSEQ multiplex PCR; TCRdb lists only in-frame clones, some missing. Of about 2 million clones listed, 85% to 95% were seen once; the top ten hold roughly 0.13%. None of the donors, who were healthy HIV-negative adults, had recently had acute infections or vaccinations. V is TRBV5-4 and J is TRBJ1-3, with a weak D call TRBD1 (5 bases). The sequenced sample consisted of naive CD4+ T cells sorted from blood. Indicated subset: CD45RA+ positively selected. The receptor was isolated from a man between 18 and 35 years old in good health. CDR3 nucleotides: TGTGCCAGCAGCGCCGGACACCTGAGCTCTGGAAACACCATATATTTT. Encoded protein: CASSAGHLSSGNTIYF.